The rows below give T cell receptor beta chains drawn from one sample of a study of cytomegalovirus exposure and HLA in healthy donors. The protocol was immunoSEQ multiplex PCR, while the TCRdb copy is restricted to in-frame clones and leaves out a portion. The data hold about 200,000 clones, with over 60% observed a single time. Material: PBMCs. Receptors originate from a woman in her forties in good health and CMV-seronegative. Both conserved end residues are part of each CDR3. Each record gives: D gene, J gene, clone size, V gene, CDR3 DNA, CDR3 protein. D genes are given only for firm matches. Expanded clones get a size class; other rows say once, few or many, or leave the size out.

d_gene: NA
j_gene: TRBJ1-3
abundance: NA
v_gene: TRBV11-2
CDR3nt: TGTGCCAGCGGCACAGGTGGAAACACCATATATTTT
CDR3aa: CASGTGGNTIYF

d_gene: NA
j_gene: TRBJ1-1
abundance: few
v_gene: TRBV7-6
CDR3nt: TGTGCCAGCAGCTTAGTCGACGGAGCTGAAGCTTTCTTT
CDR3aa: CASSLVDGAEAFF

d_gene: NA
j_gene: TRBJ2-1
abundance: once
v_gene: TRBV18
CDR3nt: TGTGCCAGCTCAACAACAAGGGGCGACAGGAGCTCCTACAATGAGCAGTTCTTC
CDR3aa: CASSTTRGDRSSYNEQFF

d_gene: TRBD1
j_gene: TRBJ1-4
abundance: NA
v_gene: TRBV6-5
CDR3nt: TGTGCCAGCAGTTACGGGACAGTAAATGAAAAACTGTTTTTT
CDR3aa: CASSYGTVNEKLFF

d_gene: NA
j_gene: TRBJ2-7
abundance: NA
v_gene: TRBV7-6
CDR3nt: TGTGCCAGCAGCCCACAGGTGCCCGGTCTAGGCGAGCAGTACTTC
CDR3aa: CASSPQVPGLGEQYF

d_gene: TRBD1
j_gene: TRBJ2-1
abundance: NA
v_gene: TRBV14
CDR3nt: TGTGCCAGCAGCCAAGCCACAGGGGGATACAATGAGCAGTTCTTC
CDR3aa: CASSQATGGYNEQFF

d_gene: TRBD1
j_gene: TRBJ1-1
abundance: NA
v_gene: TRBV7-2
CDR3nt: TGTGCCAGCAGTCAGGGGACAGCGAACACTGAAGCTTTCTTT
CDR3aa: CASSQGTANTEAFF

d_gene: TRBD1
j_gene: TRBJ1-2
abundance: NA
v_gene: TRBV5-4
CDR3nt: TGTGCCAGCAGCTTACAGGGGGGTGATGGCTACACCTTC
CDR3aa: CASSLQGGDGYTF

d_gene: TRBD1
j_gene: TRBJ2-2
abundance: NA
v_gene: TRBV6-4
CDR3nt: TGTGCCAGCAGTGACGGTCGACAGGGGTTGGCCGGGGAGCTGTTTTTT
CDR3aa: CASSDGRQGLAGELFF

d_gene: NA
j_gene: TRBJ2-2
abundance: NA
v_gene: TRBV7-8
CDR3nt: TGTGCCAGCAGCCCCCCCGGTTCCGGGGAGCTGTTTTTT
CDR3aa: CASSPPGSGELFF

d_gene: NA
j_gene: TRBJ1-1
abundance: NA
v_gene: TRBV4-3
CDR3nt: TGCGCCAGCAGCCAAGATCACCGGAGAAAACAGGGTCGGGCTTTCTTT
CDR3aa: CASSQDHRRKQGRAFF

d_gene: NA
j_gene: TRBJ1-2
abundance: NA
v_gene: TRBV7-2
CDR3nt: TGTGCCAGCAGTCGGGGAACCCATGGCTACACCTTC
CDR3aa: CASSRGTHGYTF

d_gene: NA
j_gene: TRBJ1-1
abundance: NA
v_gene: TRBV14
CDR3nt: TGTGCCAGCAGCCCCAGCGGCCGTGAAGCTTTCTTT
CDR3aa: CASSPSGREAFF

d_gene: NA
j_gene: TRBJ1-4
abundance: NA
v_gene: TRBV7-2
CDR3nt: TGTGCCAGCAGCTTAGATAGTTGGCAGGGGTCCAATGAAAAACTGTTTTTT
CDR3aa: CASSLDSWQGSNEKLFF

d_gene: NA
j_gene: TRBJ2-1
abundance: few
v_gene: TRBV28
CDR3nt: TGTGCCAGCGGCCCAAAGACAGACTACAATGAGCAGTTCTTC
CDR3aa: CASGPKTDYNEQFF

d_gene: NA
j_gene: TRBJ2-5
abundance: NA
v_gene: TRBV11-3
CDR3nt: TGTGCCAGCAGTTGGGGCGGAAAAGAGACCCAGTACTTC
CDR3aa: CASSWGGKETQYF

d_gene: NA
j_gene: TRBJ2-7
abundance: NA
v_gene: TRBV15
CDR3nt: TGTGCCACCAGCACCACTAAAGACGAGCAGTACTTC
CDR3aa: CATSTTKDEQYF

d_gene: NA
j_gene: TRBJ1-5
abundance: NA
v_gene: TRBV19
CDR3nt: TGTGCCAGTAGTCTAGGTCAGAATCAGCCCCAGCATTTT
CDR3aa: CASSLGQNQPQHF

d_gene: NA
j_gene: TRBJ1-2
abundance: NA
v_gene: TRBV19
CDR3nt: TGTGCCAGTAGTATAGGTGGGGCGTATGGCTACACCTTC
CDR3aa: CASSIGGAYGYTF

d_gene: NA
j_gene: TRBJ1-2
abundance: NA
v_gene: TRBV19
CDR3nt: TGTGCCAGTAGTATCGACGCAACAGTATCCTTC
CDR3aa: CASSIDATVSF

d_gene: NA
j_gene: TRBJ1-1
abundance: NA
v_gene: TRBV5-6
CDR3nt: TGTGCCAGCAGCAAGGGGATGAACACTGAAGCTTTCTTT
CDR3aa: CASSKGMNTEAFF

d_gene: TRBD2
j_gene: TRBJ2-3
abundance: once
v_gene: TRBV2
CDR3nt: TGTGCCAGCACCCCCCTGACTAGCGGGAGTTCGGGGGATACGCAGTATTTT
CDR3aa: CASTPLTSGSSGDTQYF

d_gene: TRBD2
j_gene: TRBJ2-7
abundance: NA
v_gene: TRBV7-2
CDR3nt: TGTGCCAGCAGCTCCAGAGGTAGCGGGAGCTACGAGCAGTACTTC
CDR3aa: CASSSRGSGSYEQYF

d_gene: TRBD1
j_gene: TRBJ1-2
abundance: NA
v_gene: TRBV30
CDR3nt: TGTGCCTGGAGTGGGCAGGGGGCATCCCTCTATGGCTACACCTTC
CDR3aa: CAWSGQGASLYGYTF

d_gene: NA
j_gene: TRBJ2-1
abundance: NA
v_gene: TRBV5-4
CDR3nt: TGTGCCAGCAGCTTTCACCAGGGCTCCGAGCAGTTCTTC
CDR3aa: CASSFHQGSEQFF

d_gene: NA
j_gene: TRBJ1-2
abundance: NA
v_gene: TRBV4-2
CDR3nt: TGTGCCAGCAGCCAAGCTCCCGCCCTAAACTATGGCTACACCTTC
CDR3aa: CASSQAPALNYGYTF